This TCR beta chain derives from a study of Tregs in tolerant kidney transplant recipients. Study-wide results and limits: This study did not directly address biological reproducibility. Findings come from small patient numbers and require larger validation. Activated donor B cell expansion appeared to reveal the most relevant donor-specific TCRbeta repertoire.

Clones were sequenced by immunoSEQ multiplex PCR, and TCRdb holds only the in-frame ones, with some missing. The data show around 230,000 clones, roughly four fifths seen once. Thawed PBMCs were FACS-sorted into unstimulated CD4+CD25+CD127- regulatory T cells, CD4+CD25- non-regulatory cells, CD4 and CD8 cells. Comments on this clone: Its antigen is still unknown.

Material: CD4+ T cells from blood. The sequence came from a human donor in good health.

CDR3 coding DNA: TGTGCCAGCAGTCAGCGCGGGAGAGACACCGGGGAGCTGTTTTTT. Encoded protein: CASSQRGRDTGELFF. The chain is built from TRBV6-1 and TRBJ2-2; 7 bases are a match to TRBD2. The CDR3 spans 15 residues. V lost 5 bases and J lost 3; bases outside the gene matches: 6. Germline-derived CDR1 and CDR2 are MNHNS and SASEGT.